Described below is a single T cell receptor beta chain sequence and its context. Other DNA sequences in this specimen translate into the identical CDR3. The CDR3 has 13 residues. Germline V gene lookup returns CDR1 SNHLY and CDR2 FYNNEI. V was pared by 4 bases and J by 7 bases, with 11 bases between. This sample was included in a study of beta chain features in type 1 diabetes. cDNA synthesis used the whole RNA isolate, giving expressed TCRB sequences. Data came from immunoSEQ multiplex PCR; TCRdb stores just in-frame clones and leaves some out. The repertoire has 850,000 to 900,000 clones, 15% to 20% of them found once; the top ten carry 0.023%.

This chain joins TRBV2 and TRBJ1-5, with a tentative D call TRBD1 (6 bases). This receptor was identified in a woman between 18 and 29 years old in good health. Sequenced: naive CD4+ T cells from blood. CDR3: CASSGQGSQPQHF. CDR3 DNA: TGTGCCAGCAGTGGCCAGGGGAGCCAGCCCCAGCATTTT.